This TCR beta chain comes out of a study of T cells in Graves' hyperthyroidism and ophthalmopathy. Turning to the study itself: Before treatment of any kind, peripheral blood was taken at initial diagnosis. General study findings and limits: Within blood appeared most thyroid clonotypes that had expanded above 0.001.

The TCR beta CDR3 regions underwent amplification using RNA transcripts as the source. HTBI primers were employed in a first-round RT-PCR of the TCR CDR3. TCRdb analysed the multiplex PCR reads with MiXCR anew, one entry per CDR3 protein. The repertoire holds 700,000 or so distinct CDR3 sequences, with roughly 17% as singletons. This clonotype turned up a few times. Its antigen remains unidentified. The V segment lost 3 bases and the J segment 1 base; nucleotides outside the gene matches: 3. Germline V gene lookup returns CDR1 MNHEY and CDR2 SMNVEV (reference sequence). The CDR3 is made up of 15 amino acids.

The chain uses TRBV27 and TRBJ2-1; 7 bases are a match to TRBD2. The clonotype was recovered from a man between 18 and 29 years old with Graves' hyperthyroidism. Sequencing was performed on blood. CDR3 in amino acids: CASSFPGGSYNEQFF. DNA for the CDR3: TGTGCCAGCAGTTTTCCCGGGGGGTCCTACAATGAGCAGTTCTTC.